These T cell receptor beta chains were read from a single sample in a study of control samples from healthy donors and cancer patients. Only in-frame clones appear in the TCRdb table, and some are missing; sequencing was by immunoSEQ multiplex PCR. This sample carries about 83,000 clones, around 91% of them seen once, and the ten largest clones take 17%. The sequenced sample consisted of blood. These receptors were taken from a man over 45 in good health. Each CDR3 is given with its conserved first and last residue.

TRBV30	TRBJ1-2	CAWTPGQGIYGYTF
TRBV14	TRBJ1-6	CASSQFTGTGNSPLHF
TRBV27	TRBJ1-6	CASSPLGDRDNSPLHF
TRBV4-1	TRBJ1-1	CASSQGATEAFF
TRBV5-1	TRBJ1-1	CASSLDRGPTEAFF
TRBV10-3	TRBJ2-2	CAAGGADTGELFF
TRBV11-2	TRBJ2-5	CASSLSGGDKETQYF
TRBV21-1	TRBJ1-1	CASSQETGGWSEAFF
TRBV19	TRBJ2-7	CASSPGRGPLYEQYF
TRBV9	TRBJ2-3	CASSVVGGGGTDTQYF
TRBV18	TRBJ1-2	CASSPTGAPGYTF
TRBV29-1	TRBJ2-3	CSVFVRGDTDTQYF
TRBV24-1	TRBJ2-2	CATSDSSWTGKDTGELFF
TRBV19	TRBJ1-1	CASSIGGANTEAFF
TRBV5-1	TRBJ2-4	CASSLDRVGHDIQYF
TRBV5-1	TRBJ1-2	CASSSTGKGYTF
TRBV9	TRBJ2-3	CASSSGLLTDTQYF
TRBV10-2	TRBJ2-7	CASSVVVLGNEQYF
TRBV9	TRBJ2-1	CASSVAMVNEQFF
TRBV21-1	TRBJ1-6	CARIPAVDRDNSPLHF
TRBV3-1/TRBV3-2	TRBJ2-1	CASSQSPYRDRGYNEQFF
TRBV7-9	TRBJ2-7	CASSGMTGTHEQYF
TRBV3-1/TRBV3-2	TRBJ1-1	CASSQMVSNTEAFF
TRBV21-1	TRBJ1-5	CASSKRGPHQPQHF
TRBV29-1	TRBJ1-1	CSVEEGMVPEAFF
TRBV6-5	TRBJ1-1	CASSPYMNTEAFF
TRBV11-2	TRBJ2-3	CASSLGQGEDTQYF
TRBV4-1	TRBJ2-7	CASSQVYDKPYEQYF
TRBV6-1	TRBJ1-2	CASSEANYGYTF
TRBV29-1	TRBJ1-2	CSVEGGEVTYGYTF